The rows below give T cell receptor beta chains drawn from one sample of a study of cytomegalovirus exposure and HLA in healthy donors. The method was immunoSEQ multiplex PCR; TCRdb's version includes in-frame clones alone and lacks a portion of them. Seen here are over 100,000 clones, more than 55% observed once, and the top ten hold over 1.5%. Sequences were obtained from PBMCs. The receptors originated from a man aged 18 to 29 in good health and CMV-seronegative. The CDR3 runs from the conserved cysteine through the conserved F or W. The D gene is left open where the match is weak. Expanded clones are given a class, and other clones once, few, many or no size at all.

abundance	len	j_gene	d_gene	v_gene	CDR3aa	CDR3nt
-	14	TRBJ2-7	TRBD1	TRBV4-2	CASSVDRGQYEQYF	TGTGCCAGCAGCGTCGACAGGGGGCAATACGAGCAGTACTTC
-	12	TRBJ2-2	-	TRBV7-9	CASSPLTGELFF	TGTGCCAGCAGCCCACTAACCGGGGAGCTGTTTTTT
-	14	TRBJ1-2	-	TRBV10-1	CASRGGLLSYGYTF	TGCGCCAGCAGGGGGGGACTGCTATCCTATGGCTACACCTTC
-	13	TRBJ1-2	-	TRBV28	CASIPQGPYGYTF	TGTGCCAGCATTCCTCAGGGCCCCTATGGCTACACCTTC
-	15	TRBJ2-7	-	TRBV4-2	CASSQDSGSSYEQYF	TGTGCCAGCAGCCAAGATTCGGGGAGCTCCTACGAGCAGTACTTC
-	13	TRBJ2-3	-	TRBV28	CASSFELADTQYF	TGTGCCAGCAGCTTCGAGTTGGCAGATACGCAGTATTTT
-	14	TRBJ1-5	-	TRBV28	CASSLRGGNQPQHF	TGTGCCAGCAGTTTACGGGGGGGAAATCAGCCCCAGCATTTT
-	13	TRBJ1-2	-	TRBV18	CASSPPYSYGYTF	TGTGCCAGCTCACCACCGTACTCCTATGGCTACACCTTC
-	16	TRBJ2-1	-	TRBV7-2	CASSFTPRGSYNEQFF	TGTGCCAGCAGCTTTACCCCTAGAGGATCCTACAATGAGCAGTTCTTC
-	15	TRBJ2-7	TRBD2	TRBV6-6	CASSYSSGGADEQYF	TGTGCCAGCAGTTACTCCAGCGGGGGGGCGGACGAGCAGTACTTC
-	20	TRBJ2-3	TRBD2	TRBV30	CAWRPRRPGLAGVHTDTQYF	TGTGCCTGGAGGCCCCGAAGGCCGGGACTAGCGGGAGTGCACACAGATACGCAGTATTTT
-	13	TRBJ1-5	-	TRBV2	CASRVTRGQPQHF	TGTGCCAGCAGGGTTACGCGGGGGCAGCCCCAGCATTTT
-	14	TRBJ2-7	-	TRBV5-8	CASSHPGLRYEQYF	TGTGCCAGCAGCCATCCGGGACTCCGCTACGAGCAGTACTTC
-	14	TRBJ1-1	-	TRBV10-3	CAIRVAGTNTEAFF	TGTGCCATCCGGGTTGCTGGCACGAACACTGAAGCTTTCTTT
-	15	TRBJ2-3	TRBD1	TRBV19	CASGRGQGAMDTQYF	TGTGCCAGCGGCAGGGGACAGGGGGCTATGGATACGCAGTATTTT
-	15	TRBJ1-2	-	TRBV7-3	CASSPSTDNRIGYTF	TGTGCCAGCAGCCCCAGCACAGATAACAGGATCGGCTACACCTTC
-	14	TRBJ1-4	-	TRBV28	CASNPIGEREKLFF	TGTGCCAGCAACCCGATCGGGGAACGGGAAAAACTGTTTTTT
-	13	TRBJ2-7	-	TRBV30	CACLNTGAYEQYF	TGTGCCTGCTTAAATACAGGAGCCTACGAGCAGTACTTC
few	15	TRBJ1-1	-	TRBV18	CASSPMGGTNTEAFF	TGTGCCAGCTCACCAATGGGGGGTACCAACACTGAAGCTTTCTTT
-	16	TRBJ1-4	-	TRBV7-6	CASSLVVLSTNEKLFF	TGTGCCAGCAGCTTGGTAGTCCTTTCAACTAATGAAAAACTGTTTTTT
once	15	TRBJ1-5	TRBD1	TRBV6-5	CSSSETGTGSWPQHF	TGTTCCAGTTCCGAAACCGGGACAGGTAGTTGGCCCCAGCATTTT
-	18	TRBJ2-7	-	TRBV7-9	CASSPRAVLGLVSYEQYF	TGTGCCAGCAGCCCGAGGGCAGTGCTGGGTTTGGTCTCCTACGAGCAGTACTTC
few	13	TRBJ1-2	-	TRBV10-3	CAIRVEGNYGYTF	TGTGCCATCAGGGTAGAGGGAAACTATGGCTACACCTTC
-	12	TRBJ1-1	-	TRBV5-5	CASGPLSTEAFF	TGTGCCAGCGGTCCACTTAGCACTGAAGCTTTCTTT
-	12	TRBJ2-2	-	TRBV19	CASSTRVGELFF	TGTGCCAGTAGTACCAGGGTCGGGGAGCTGTTTTTT
-	14	TRBJ2-5	TRBD2	TRBV10-3	CAIRKGLATETQYF	TGTGCCATCAGGAAAGGACTAGCGACAGAGACCCAGTACTTC
-	13	TRBJ1-4	-	TRBV28	CASSFFKREKLFF	TGTGCCAGCAGTTTTTTTAAGCGCGAAAAACTGTTTTTT
-	15	TRBJ2-7	TRBD1	TRBV6-1	CASSLGYRGSYEQYF	TGTGCCAGCAGCCTAGGGTACAGGGGATCCTACGAGCAGTACTTC
-	16	TRBJ2-5	-	TRBV21-1	CASSPPGMASQETQYF	TGTGCCAGCAGCCCTCCAGGGATGGCCTCACAAGAGACCCAGTACTTC
-	12	TRBJ1-1	-	TRBV19	CATMRQNTEAFF	TGTGCCACTATGAGACAGAACACTGAAGCTTTCTTT
-	17	TRBJ2-7	-	TRBV5-1	CASSPSPAGMRPYEQYF	TGCGCCAGCAGCCCCTCCCCAGCCGGGATGAGACCCTACGAGCAGTACTTC
-	14	TRBJ2-1	-	TRBV9	CASSRRVSYNEQFF	TGTGCCAGCAGCAGGAGAGTCTCCTACAATGAGCAGTTCTTC
-	13	TRBJ2-5	-	TRBV4-2	CASSQEGRQTQYF	TGTGCCAGCAGCCAAGAGGGGAGGCAGACCCAGTACTTC
-	17	TRBJ2-5	TRBD2	TRBV19	CASSISGGAGRQETQYF	TGTGCCAGTAGTATAAGCGGGGGGGCCGGGAGGCAAGAGACCCAGTACTTC
few	14	TRBJ1-4	-	TRBV6-5	CASRLHATNEKLFF	TGTGCCAGCAGACTTCACGCAACTAATGAAAAACTGTTTTTT
-	14	TRBJ2-5	TRBD1	TRBV7-9	CASSGTGDQETQYF	TGTGCCAGCAGCGGGACAGGGGATCAAGAGACCCAGTACTTC
-	13	TRBJ2-7	TRBD1	TRBV5-1	CASSADRPYEQYF	TGCGCCAGCAGCGCGGACAGGCCCTACGAGCAGTACTTC
-	18	TRBJ1-1	TRBD1	TRBV7-9	CASSLYPGGAGMNTEAFF	TGTGCCAGCAGCTTATACCCAGGGGGCGCTGGGATGAACACTGAAGCTTTCTTT
once	12	TRBJ1-6	TRBD1	TRBV7-8	CASRQGNSPLHF	TGTGCCAGCCGACAGGGTAATTCACCCCTCCACTTT
-	14	TRBJ2-7	TRBD2	TRBV5-1	CATRPGLGSHEQYF	TGCGCCACCAGACCGGGACTAGGGTCCCACGAGCAGTACTTC
-	14	TRBJ2-5	-	TRBV6-6	CASSYQGRQETQYF	TGTGCCAGCAGTTACCAGGGTCGCCAAGAGACCCAGTACTTC